This TCR beta chain was captured by sequencing in a study of cytomegalovirus exposure and HLA in healthy donors. Trimming took 7 bases from V and 1 from J, leaving 29 bases between them. This CDR3 is built from 20 residues. Germline loops: CDR1 MNHEY, CDR2 SMNVEV (reference sequence). 13 Jbeta primers and 60 Vbeta primers were used for the PCR. Clones were sequenced by immunoSEQ multiplex PCR, and TCRdb holds only the in-frame ones, with some missing. The sample records around 200,000 clones, approximately 86% being singletons. This receptor was identified in a woman in her 30s in good health and CMV-seronegative. The rearrangement links TRBV27 to TRBJ2-1, with D tentatively TRBD1 (6 bases). The source material was PBMCs. The CDR3 bases are TGTGCCAGCACACAAACAGGGTACGGCTACCCCCCAGGATCCTACAATGAGCAGTTCTTC. It is translated as CASTQTGYGYPPGSYNEQFF.